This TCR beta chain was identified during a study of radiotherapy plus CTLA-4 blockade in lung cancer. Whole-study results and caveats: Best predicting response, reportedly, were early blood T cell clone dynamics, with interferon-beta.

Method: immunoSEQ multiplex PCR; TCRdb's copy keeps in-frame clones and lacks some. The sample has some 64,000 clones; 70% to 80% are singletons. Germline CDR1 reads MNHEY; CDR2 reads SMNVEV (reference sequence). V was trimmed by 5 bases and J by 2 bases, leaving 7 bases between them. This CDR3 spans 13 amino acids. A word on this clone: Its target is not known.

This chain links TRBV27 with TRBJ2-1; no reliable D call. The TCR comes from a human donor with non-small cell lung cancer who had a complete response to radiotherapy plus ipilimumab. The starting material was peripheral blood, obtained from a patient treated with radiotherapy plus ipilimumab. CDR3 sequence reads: CASSGFPYNEQFF. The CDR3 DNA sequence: TGTGCCAGCAGTGGGTTCCCCTACAATGAGCAGTTCTTC.